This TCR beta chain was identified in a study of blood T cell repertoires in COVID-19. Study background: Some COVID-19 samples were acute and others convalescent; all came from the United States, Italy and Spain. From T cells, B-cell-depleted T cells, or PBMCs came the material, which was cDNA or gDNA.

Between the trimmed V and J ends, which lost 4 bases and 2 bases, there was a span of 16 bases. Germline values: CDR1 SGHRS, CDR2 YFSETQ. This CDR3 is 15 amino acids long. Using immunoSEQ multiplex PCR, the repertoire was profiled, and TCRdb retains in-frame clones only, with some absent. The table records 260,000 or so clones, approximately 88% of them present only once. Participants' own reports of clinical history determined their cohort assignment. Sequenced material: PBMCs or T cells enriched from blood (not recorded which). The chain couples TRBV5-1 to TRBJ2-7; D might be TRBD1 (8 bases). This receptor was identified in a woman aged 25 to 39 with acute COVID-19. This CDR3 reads CASSINRGGAYEQYF. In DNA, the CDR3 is TGCGCCAGCAGCATTAACAGGGGGGGAGCCTACGAGCAGTACTTC.